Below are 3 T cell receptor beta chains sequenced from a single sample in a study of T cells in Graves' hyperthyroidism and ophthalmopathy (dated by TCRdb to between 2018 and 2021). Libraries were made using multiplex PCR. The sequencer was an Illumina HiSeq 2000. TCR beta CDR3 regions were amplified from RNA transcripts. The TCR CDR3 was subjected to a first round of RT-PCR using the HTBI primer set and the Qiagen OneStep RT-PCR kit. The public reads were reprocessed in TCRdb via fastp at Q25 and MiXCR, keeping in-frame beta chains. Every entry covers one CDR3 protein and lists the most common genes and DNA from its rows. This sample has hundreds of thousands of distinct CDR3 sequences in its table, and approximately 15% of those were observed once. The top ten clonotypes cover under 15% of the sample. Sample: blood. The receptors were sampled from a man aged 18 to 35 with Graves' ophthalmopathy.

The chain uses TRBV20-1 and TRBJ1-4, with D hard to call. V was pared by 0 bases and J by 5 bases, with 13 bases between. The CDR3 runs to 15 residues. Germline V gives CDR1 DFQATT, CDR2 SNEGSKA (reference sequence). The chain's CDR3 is CSARDGEGPNEKLFF. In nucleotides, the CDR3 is TGCAGTGCTAGAGATGGAGAGGGTCCGAATGAAAAACTGTTTTTT.

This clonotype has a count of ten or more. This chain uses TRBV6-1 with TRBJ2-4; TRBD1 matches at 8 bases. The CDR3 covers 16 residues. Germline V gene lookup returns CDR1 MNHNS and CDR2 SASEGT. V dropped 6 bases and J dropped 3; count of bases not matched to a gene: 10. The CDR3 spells CASSPPGQGDKNIQYF. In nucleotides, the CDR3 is TGTGCCAGCAGCCCGCCTGGACAGGGTGACAAAAACATTCAGTACTTC.

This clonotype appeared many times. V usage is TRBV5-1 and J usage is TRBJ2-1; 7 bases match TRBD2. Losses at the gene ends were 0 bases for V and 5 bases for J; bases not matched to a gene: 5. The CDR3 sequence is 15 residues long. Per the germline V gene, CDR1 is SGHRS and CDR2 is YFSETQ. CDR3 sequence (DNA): TGCGCCAGCAGCTTGGCCCCCGCGGGGGACAATGAGCAGTTCTTC. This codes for CASSLAPAGDNEQFF.